These T cell receptor beta chains were read from a single sample in a study of Ad26.COV2.S vaccination and SARS-CoV-2 variants. Sequenced by immunoSEQ multiplex PCR; TCRdb stores in-frame clones only, minus some. The sample records around 320,000 clones, around four fifths being singletons. Sequencing used peripheral blood, obtained in a trial of Ad26.COV2.S vaccine versus placebo. These receptors all come from a person between 18 and 65 years old who received the Ad26.COV2.S COVID-19 vaccine or a placebo. The CDR3 runs from the conserved cysteine through the conserved F or W. Fields, in order: V gene, clone size, J gene, D gene, CDR3 DNA, CDR3 protein. A D gene is named only where the DNA matches it firmly. Size tells how often a clone was seen (once, few, many) or the class of an expanded clone, and some rows leave it out.

>TRBV13|-|TRBJ1-6|TRBD1
TGTGCCAGCAGCGATGGGACAGTCTCCTATAATTCACCCCTCCACTTT
CASSDGTVSYNSPLHF
>TRBV9|-|TRBJ1-3|-
TGTGCCAGCAGTCAACTTCAGGGCGCGGGAAACACCATATATTTT
CASSQLQGAGNTIYF
>TRBV29-1|-|TRBJ2-7|-
TGCAGCGTTGACGCCGGGAGCTACGAGCAGTACTTC
CSVDAGSYEQYF
>TRBV6-5|-|TRBJ1-2|TRBD1
TGTGCCAGCAGTTACCCGGGACAGCCGAGCTATGGCTACACCTTC
CASSYPGQPSYGYTF
>TRBV19|-|TRBJ2-1|-
TGTGCCAGTAGTATCCAGGGGCCACAAAATGAGCAGTTCTTC
CASSIQGPQNEQFF
>TRBV7-3|-|TRBJ1-2|TRBD1
TGTGCCAGCAGCGCCCAGGGGGCGCGGGGCTACACCTTC
CASSAQGARGYTF
>TRBV9|few|TRBJ1-1|-
TGTGCCAGCAGCAATAGCTTGAACACTGAAGCTTTCTTT
CASSNSLNTEAFF
>TRBV19|-|TRBJ2-1|-
TGTGCCAGTAGTAAGGACAGATACAATGAGCAGTTCTTC
CASSKDRYNEQFF
>TRBV28|-|TRBJ1-1|TRBD1
TGTGCCAGCAGTTCGAAAGACTGGACAGGCTCGAACACTGAAGCTTTCTTT
CASSSKDWTGSNTEAFF
>TRBV4-1|-|TRBJ1-1|-
TGCGCCAGCAGCCAAGATATCAACAGAGGGAACACTGAAGCTTTCTTT
CASSQDINRGNTEAFF
>TRBV11-2|few|TRBJ2-7|-
TGTGCCAGCAGCTTAGGTGTCGGCATTGCCTACGAGCAGTACTTC
CASSLGVGIAYEQYF
>TRBV13|-|TRBJ1-1|TRBD1
TGTGCCAGCAGCTTAGAAGGCCCGACAGGGGAGAACACTGAAGCTTTCTTT
CASSLEGPTGENTEAFF
>TRBV5-6|-|TRBJ2-2|-
TGTGCCAGCAGCTTGGGTACCAACACCGGGGAGCTGTTTTTT
CASSLGTNTGELFF
>TRBV5-1|-|TRBJ1-1|TRBD1
TGCGCCAGCAGCCGGGGACAGGGTAATGAAGCTTTCTTT
CASSRGQGNEAFF
>TRBV2|once|TRBJ2-7|-
TGTGCCAGCAGTGATGGAGGCCTAAACTACGAGCAGTACTTC
CASSDGGLNYEQYF
>TRBV12-3/TRBV12-4|-|TRBJ1-4|-
TGTGCCAGCAGTACAGGGAATAATGAAAAACTGTTTTTT
CASSTGNNEKLFF
>TRBV7-9|-|TRBJ1-4|-
TGTGCCAGCAGCCTAGGGGGTACCGTACAGAATGAAAAACTGTTTTTT
CASSLGGTVQNEKLFF